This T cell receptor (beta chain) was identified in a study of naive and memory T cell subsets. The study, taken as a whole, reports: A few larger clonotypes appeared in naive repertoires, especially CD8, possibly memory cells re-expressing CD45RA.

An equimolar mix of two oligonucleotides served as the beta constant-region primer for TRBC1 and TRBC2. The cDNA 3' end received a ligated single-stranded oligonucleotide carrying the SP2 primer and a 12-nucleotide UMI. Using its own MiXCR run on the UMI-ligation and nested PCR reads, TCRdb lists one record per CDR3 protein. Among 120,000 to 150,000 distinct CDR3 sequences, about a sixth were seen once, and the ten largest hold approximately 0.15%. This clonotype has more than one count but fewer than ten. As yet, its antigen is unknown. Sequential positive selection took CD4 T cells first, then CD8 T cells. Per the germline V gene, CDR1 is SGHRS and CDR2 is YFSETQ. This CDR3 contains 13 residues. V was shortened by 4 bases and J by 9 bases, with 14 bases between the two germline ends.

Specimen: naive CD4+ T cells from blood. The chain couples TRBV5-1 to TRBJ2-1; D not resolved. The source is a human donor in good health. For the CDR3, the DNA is TGCGCCAGCAGCCCCCAGGCAACCTCTGAGCAGTTCTTC. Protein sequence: CASSPQATSEQFF. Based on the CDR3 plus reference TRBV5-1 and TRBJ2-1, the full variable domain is KAGVTQTPRYLIKTRGQQVTLSCSPISGHRSVSWYQQTPGQGLQFLFEYFSETQRNKGNFPGRFSGRQFSNSRSEMNVSTLELGDSALYLCASSPQATSEQFFGPGTRLTVL.